This TCR beta chain appears in the sequencing data of a study of a mutant IDH1 vaccine in newly diagnosed glioma. Study background: Vaccines began 4-6 weeks after radiotherapy alone, or with temozolomide cycles. The therapy given earlier, which was standard therapy, consisted of radiotherapy, temozolomide, or both, and most of the patients received both.

Time point indicated: week 47, end of study. Each vaccine dose was 300 ug of mutant IDH1 20-mer peptide, with topical imiquimod. Donors had new WHO grade 3 or 4 IDH1-mutant, ATRX-lost astrocytomas. This CDR3 region has 15 residues. V was pared by 4 bases and J by 0 bases, with 1 base of the junction left unmatched. Germline V gives CDR1 SGHNT, CDR2 YYREEE (reference sequence). Libraries were prepared by immunoSEQ multiplex PCR; TCRdb keeps only in-frame clonotypes and omits some of them. The table records just over 60,000 clones, less than 90% of them present only once. Concerning this clone itself: Its antigen is unidentified.

Sequences were derived from PBMCs, sampled from a glioma patient whose treatment included an IDH1 peptide vaccine. The V gene is TRBV5-4, the J gene TRBJ1-3, with TRBD1 matching 10 bases. This receptor was taken from a man younger than 40 with glioma. CDR3 in amino acids: CASSRDRGSGNTIYF. The DNA of the CDR3 is TGTGCCAGCAGCCGGGACAGGGGCTCTGGAAACACCATATATTTT.